The text below deals with one TCR beta chain. From the 5' RACE reads, TCRdb called clonotypes with MiXCR, one entry per CDR3 protein. The repertoire holds 200,000 or so distinct CDR3 sequences, with around 8.1% as singletons. This specimen comes from a study of identical twins. The same sample was also used in a study of yellow fever vaccine responses in identical twins.

Sequenced material: memory (CD45RO+) T cells sorted from blood. The TCR originated in a woman aged 18-35 years in good health.

The CDR3 loop reads CASAAQGGYNEQFF. The CDR3 DNA follows: TGTGCCAGCGCGGCCCAGGGGGGCTACAATGAGCAGTTCTTC. The chain is built from TRBV6-2 or TRBV6-3 and TRBJ2-1, with D possibly matching TRBD1 (7 bases). The germline V and J ends were trimmed by 8 bases and 3 bases, with 14 bases remaining between them. Looked up from germline, CDR1 is MNHEY and CDR2 is SVGEGT. This CDR3 region has 14 residues.